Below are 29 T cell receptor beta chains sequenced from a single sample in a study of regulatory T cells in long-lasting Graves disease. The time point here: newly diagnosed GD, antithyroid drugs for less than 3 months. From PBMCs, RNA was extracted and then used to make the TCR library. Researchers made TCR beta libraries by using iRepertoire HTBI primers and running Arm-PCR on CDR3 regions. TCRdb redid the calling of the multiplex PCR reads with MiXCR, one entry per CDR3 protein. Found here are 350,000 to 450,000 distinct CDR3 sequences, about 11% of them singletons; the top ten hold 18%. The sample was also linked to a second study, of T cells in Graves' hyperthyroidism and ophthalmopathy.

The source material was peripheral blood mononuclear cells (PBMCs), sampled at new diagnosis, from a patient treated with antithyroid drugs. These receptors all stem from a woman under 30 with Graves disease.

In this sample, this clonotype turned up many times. This chain's CDR3 is CASSPRRKYTDTQYF. The CDR3 DNA reads as TGCGCCAGCAGTCCTCGGCGGAAATACACAGATACGCAGTATTTT. The chain joins TRBV5-1 to TRBJ2-3; D gene unclear. V lost 5 bases, J lost 2 bases, and 15 bases lay in between. The CDR3 runs to 15 residues. Per germline, CDR1 SGHRS and CDR2 YFSETQ.

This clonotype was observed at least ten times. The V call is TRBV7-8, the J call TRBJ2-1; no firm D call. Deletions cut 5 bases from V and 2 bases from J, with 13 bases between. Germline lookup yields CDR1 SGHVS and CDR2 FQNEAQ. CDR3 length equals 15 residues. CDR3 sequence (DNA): TGTGCCAGCAGCCAAACAGCTGTAACCTACAATGAGCAGTTCTTC. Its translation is CASSQTAVTYNEQFF.

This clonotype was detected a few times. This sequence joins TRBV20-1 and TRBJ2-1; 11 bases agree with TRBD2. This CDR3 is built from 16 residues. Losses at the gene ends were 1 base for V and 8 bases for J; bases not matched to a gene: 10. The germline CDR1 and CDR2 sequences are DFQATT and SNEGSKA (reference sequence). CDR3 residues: CSARGYGSGRVDEQFF. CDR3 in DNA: TGCAGTGCTAGAGGGTATGGTAGCGGGAGGGTCGATGAGCAGTTCTTC.

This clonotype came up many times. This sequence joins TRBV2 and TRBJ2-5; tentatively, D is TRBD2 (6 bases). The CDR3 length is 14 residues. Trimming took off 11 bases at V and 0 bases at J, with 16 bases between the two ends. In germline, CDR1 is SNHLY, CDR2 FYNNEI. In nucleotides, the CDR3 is TGTGCCTGGCGGGGCTTCGTGTACCAAGAGACCCAGTACTTC. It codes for CAWRGFVYQETQYF. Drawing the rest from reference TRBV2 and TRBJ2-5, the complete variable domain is EPEVTQTPSHQVTQMGQEVILRCVPISNHLYFYWYRQILGQKVEFLVSFYNNEISEKSEIFDDQFSVERPDGSNFTLKIRSTKLEDSAMYFCAWRGFVYQETQYFGPGTRLLVL.

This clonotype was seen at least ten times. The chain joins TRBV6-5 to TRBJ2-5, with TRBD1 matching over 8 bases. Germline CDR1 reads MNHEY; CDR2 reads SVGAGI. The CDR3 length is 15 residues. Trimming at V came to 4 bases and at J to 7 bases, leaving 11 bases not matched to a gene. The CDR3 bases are TGTGCCAGCAGTTCGAGGACAGGGTGGGGAGGGACCCAGTACTTC. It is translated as CASSSRTGWGGTQYF.

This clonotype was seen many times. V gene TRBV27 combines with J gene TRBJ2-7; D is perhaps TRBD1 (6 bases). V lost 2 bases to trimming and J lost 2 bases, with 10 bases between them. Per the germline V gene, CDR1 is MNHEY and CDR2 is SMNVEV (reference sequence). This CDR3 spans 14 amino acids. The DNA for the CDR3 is TGTGCCAGCAGTTTACTGGACAGAACCTACGAGCAGTACTTC. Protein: CASSLLDRTYEQYF.

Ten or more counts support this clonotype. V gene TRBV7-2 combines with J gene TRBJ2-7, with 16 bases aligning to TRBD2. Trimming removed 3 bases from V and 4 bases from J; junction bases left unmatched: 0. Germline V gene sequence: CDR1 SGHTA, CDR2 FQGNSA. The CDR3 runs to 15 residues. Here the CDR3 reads CASSLGLAGGYEQYF. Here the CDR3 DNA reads TGTGCCAGCAGCTTGGGACTAGCGGGAGGGTACGAGCAGTACTTC.

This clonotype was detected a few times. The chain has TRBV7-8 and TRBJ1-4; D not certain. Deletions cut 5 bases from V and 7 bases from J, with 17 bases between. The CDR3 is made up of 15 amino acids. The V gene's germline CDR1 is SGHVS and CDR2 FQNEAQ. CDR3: CASSPTLHLGEKLFF. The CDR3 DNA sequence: TGTGCCAGCAGCCCTACACTCCACCTAGGTGAAAAACTGTTTTTT.

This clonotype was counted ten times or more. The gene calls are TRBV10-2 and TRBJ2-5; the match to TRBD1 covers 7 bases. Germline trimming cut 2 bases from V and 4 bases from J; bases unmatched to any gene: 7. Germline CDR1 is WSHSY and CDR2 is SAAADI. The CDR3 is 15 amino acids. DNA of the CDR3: TGCGCCAGCAGTGAGAATACAGGGGTTGGAGAGACCCAGTACTTC. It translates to CASSENTGVGETQYF.

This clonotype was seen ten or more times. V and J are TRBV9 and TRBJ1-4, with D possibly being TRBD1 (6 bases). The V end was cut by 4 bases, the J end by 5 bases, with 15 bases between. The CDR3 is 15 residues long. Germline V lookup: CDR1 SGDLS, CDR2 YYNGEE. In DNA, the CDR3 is TGTGCCAGCAGCCCGACCGGGACATGGAATGAAAAACTGTTTTTT. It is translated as CASSPTGTWNEKLFF. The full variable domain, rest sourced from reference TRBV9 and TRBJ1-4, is DSGVTQTPKHLITATGQRVTLRCSPRSGDLSVYWYQQSLDQGLQFLIQYYNGEERAKGNILERFSAQQFPDLHSELNLSSLELGDSALYFCASSPTGTWNEKLFFGSGTQLSVL.

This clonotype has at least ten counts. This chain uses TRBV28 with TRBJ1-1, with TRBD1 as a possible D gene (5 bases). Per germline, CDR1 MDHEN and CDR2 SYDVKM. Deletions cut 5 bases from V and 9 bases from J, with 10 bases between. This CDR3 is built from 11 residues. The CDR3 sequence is CASSRQRQAFF. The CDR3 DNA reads TGTGCCAGCAGTAGACAGAGACAAGCTTTCTTT.

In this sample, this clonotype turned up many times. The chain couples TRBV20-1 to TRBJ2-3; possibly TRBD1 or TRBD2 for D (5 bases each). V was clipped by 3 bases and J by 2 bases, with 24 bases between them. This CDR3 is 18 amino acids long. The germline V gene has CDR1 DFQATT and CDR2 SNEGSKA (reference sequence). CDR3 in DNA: TGCAGTGCTAGGCCACCTCCGTTCCAGGGAGTGGTCACAGATACGCAGTATTTT. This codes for CSARPPPFQGVVTDTQYF.

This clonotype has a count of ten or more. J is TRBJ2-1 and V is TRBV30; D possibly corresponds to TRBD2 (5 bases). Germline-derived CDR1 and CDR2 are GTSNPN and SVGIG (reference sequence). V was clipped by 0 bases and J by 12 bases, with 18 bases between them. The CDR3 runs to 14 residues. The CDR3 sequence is CAWSVSSHGVGQFF. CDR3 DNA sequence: TGTGCCTGGAGTGTATCTAGTCACGGGGTCGGGCAGTTCTTC. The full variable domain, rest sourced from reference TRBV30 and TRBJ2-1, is SQTIHQWPATLVQPVGSPLSLECTVEGTSNPNLYWYRQAAGRGLQLLFYSVGIGQISSEVPQNLSASRPQDRQFILSSKKLLLSDSGFYLCAWSVSSHGVGQFFGPGTRLTVL.

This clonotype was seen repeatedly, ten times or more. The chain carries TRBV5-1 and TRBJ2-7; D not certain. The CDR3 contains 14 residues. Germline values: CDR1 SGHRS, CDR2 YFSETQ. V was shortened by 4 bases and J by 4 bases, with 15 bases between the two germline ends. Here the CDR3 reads CASSLDPRSYEQYV. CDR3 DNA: TGCGCCAGCAGCCTCGACCCTAGATCTTACGAGCAGTACGTC.

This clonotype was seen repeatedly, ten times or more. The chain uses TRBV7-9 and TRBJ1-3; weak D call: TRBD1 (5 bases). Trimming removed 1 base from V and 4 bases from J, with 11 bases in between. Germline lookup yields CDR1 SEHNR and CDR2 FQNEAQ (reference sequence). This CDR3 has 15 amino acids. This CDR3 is CASSLGQFDGNTIYF. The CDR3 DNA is TGTGCCAGCAGCTTAGGACAGTTCGACGGAAACACCATATATTTT. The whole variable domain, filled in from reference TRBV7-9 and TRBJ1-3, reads DTGVSQNPRHKITKRGQNVTFRCDPISEHNRLYWYRQTLGQGPEFLTYFQNEAQLEKSRLLSDRFSAERPKGSFSTLEIQRTEQGDSAMYLCASSLGQFDGNTIYFGEGSWLTVV.

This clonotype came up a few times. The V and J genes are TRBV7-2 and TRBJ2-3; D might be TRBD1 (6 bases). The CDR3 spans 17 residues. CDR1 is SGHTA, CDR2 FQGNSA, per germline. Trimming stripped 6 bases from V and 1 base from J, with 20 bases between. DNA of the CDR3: TGTGCCAGCAGGTCCTCGGTGGTTTCAGGGGGCACAGATACGCAGTATTTT. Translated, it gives CASRSSVVSGGTDTQYF.

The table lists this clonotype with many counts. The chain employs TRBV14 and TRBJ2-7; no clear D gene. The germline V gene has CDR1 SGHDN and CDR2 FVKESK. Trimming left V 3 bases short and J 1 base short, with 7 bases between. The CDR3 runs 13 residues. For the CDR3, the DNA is TGTGCCAGCAGCCAGCTAGGATCCTACGAGCAGTACTTC. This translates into CASSQLGSYEQYF.

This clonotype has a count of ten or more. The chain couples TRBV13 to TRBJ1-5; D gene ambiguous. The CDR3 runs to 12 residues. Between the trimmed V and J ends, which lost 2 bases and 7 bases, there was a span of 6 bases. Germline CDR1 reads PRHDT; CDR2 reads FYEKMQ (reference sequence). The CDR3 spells CASSLNGQPQHF. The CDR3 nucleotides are TGTGCCAGCAGCTTAAATGGGCAGCCCCAGCATTTT.

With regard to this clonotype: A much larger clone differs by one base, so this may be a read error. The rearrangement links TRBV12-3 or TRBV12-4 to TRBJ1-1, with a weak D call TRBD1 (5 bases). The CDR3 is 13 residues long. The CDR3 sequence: CASIDSRDTEALF. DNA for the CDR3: TGTGCCAGCATAGACAGCCGAGACACTGAAGCTCTCTTT.

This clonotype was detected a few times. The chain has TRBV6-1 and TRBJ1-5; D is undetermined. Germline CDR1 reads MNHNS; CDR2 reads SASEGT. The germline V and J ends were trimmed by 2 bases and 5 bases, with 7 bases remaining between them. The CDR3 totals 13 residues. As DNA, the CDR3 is TGTGCCAGCAGTGAAAGGGATTATCAGCCCCAGCATTTT. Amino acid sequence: CASSERDYQPQHF.

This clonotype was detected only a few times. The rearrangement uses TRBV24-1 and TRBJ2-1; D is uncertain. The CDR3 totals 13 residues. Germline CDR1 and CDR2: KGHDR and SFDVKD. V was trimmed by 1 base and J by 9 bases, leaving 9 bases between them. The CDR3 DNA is TGTGCCACCAGTGATTTTCCGGAGCCTGAGCAGTTCTTC. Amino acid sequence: CATSDFPEPEQFF.

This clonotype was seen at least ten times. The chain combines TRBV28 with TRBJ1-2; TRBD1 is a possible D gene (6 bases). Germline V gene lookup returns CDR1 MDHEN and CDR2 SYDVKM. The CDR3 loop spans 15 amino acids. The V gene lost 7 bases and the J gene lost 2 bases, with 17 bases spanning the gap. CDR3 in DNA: TGTGCCAGCACGGTTAGGGGGGGTCGGAACTATGGCTACACCTTC. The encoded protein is CASTVRGGRNYGYTF.

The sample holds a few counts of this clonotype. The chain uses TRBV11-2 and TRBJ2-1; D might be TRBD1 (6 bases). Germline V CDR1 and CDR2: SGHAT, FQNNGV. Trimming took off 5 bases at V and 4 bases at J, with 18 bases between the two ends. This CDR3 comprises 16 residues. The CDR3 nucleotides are TGTGCCAGCAGCCCCCACCAAAGGACAGAATACAATGAGCAGTTCTTC. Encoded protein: CASSPHQRTEYNEQFF.

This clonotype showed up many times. CDR3 region: CASSLAAGLYGYTF. The CDR3 DNA follows: TGCGCCAGCAGCTTGGCGGCAGGGCTCTATGGCTACACCTTC. The chain is built from TRBV5-1 and TRBJ1-2; tentatively, D is TRBD1 (5 bases). V lost 0 bases and J lost 4, with 10 bases in between. Germline V CDR1 and CDR2: SGHRS, YFSETQ. This CDR3 region has 14 residues. Combining the CDR3 with reference TRBV5-1 and TRBJ1-2 gives the whole variable domain KAGVTQTPRYLIKTRGQQVTLSCSPISGHRSVSWYQQTPGQGLQFLFEYFSETQRNKGNFPGRFSGRQFSNSRSEMNVSTLELGDSALYLCASSLAAGLYGYTFGSGTRLTVV.

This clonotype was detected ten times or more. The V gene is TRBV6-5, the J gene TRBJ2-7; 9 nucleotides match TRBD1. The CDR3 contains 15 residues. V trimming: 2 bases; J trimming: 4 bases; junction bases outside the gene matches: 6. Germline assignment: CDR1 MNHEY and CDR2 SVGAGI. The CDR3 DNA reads TGTGCCAGCAGTTACCGAGGGACAGGGCGATACGAGCAGTACGTC. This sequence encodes CASSYRGTGRYEQYV.

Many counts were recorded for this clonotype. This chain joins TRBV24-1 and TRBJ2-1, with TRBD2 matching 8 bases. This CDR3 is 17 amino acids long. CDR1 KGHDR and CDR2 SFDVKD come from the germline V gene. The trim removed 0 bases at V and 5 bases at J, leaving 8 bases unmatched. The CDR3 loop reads CATSDLKGLAGDNEQFF. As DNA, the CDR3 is TGTGCCACCAGTGATTTGAAAGGCCTAGCGGGTGACAATGAGCAGTTCTTC.

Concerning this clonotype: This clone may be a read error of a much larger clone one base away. The CDR3 region has the DNA TGCAGTGCTAGTCGGGACTACCCTAGAGAGTTCTTC. Protein: CSASRDYPREFF. V usage is TRBV20-1 and J usage is TRBJ2-1; 7 bases line up with TRBD2. The CDR3 is 12 residues long. V shed 3 bases, J shed 14 bases, and the junction held 10 bases outside the gene matches. Germline V gene lookup returns CDR1 DFQATT and CDR2 SNEGSKA (reference sequence).

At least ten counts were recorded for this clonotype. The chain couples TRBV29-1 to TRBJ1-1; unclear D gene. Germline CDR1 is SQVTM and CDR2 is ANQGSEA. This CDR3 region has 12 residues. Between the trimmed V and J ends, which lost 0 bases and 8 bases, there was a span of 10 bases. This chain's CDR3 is CSVEEADLEAFF. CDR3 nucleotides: TGCAGCGTTGAAGAGGCAGACCTGGAAGCTTTCTTT.

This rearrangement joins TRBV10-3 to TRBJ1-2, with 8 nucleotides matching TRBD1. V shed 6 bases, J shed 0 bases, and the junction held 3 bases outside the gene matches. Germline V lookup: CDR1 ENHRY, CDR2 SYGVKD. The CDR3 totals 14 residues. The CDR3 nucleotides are TGTGCCATCAGGATGGACAGGGCTAACTATGGCTACACCTTC. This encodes CAIRMDRANYGYTF.